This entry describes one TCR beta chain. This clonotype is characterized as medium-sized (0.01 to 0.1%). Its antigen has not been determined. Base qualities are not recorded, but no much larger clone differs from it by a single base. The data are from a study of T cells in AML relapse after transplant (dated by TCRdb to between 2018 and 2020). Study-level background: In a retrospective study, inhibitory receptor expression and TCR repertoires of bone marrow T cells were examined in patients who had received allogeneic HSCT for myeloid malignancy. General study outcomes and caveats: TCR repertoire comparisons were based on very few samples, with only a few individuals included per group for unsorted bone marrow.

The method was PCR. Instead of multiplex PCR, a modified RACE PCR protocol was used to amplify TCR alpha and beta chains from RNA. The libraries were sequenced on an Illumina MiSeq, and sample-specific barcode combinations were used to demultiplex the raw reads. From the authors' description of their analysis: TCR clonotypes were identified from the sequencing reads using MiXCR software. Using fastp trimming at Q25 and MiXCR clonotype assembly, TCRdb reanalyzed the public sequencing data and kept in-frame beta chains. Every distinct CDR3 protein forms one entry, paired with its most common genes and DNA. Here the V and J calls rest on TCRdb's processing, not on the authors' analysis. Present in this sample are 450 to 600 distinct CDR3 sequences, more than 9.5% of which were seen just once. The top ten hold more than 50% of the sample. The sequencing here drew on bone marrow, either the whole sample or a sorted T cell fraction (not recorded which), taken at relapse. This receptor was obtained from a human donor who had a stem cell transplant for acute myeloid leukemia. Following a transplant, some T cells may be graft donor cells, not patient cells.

The CDR3 region has the sequence CASSRGAASSYNEQFF. In nucleotide form, the sequence is TGCGCCAGCAGCCGAGGAGCGGCGAGCTCCTACAATGAGCAGTTCTTC. The chain is made from TRBV5-1 and TRBJ2-1; the D segment could be TRBD2, given 5 matching bases. From the cysteine up to the phenylalanine, the CDR3 has a length of 16 residues. Solely the CDR3 DNA is kept, with 48 bases framed from the first base. From the germline V gene, CDR1 is SGHRS and CDR2 is YFSETQ. V drops 4 bases and J drops 0 bases, leaving 14 bases in between.